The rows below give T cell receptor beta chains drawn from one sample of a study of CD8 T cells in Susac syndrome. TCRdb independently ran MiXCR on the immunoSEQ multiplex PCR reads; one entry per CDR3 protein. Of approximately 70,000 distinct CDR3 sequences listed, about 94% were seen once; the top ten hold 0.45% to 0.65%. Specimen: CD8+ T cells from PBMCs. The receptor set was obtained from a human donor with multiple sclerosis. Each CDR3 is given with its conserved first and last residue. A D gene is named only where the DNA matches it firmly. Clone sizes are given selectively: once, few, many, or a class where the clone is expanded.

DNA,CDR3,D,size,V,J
TGTGCCAGCAGAAAAGGGGGCCCCGAGCAGTACTTC,CASRKGGPEQYF,TRBD1,once,TRBV13,TRBJ2-7
TGCGCCAGCAGCCAAGATCAGGAGGTGTATTATGGCTACACCTTC,CASSQDQEVYYGYTF,NA,NA,TRBV4-3,TRBJ1-2
TGTGCCACCAGTGATCCGGGACAGGGATCAGGCTACACCTTC,CATSDPGQGSGYTF,TRBD1,NA,TRBV24-1,TRBJ1-2
TGTGCCAGCAGGGACACTTCCTACGAGCAGTACTTC,CASRDTSYEQYF,NA,NA,TRBV6-5,TRBJ2-7
TGCGCCAGCAGCCCCGACGGGACTTACTCCTACGAGCAGTACTTC,CASSPDGTYSYEQYF,NA,NA,TRBV4-1,TRBJ2-7
TGCGCCAGCAGCTTGGGGTCAGGGAATTCACCCCTCCACTTT,CASSLGSGNSPLHF,NA,NA,TRBV5-1,TRBJ1-6
TGTGCTGGCATCCCTTGGGGTGAGGGGGCAGCCACTGAAGCTTTCTTT,CAGIPWGEGAATEAFF,TRBD1,once,TRBV30,TRBJ1-1
TGCAGTGCTAGAGATGGGAATCAGCCCCAGCATTTT,CSARDGNQPQHF,NA,NA,TRBV20-1,TRBJ1-5
TGCAGTGCTAGGTCGACAGGGGGCTTCACTGAAGCTTTCTTT,CSARSTGGFTEAFF,TRBD1,NA,TRBV20-1,TRBJ1-1
TGCAGCGTTGAACCCACGGAGGCCCCCTATGGCTACACCTTC,CSVEPTEAPYGYTF,NA,NA,TRBV29-1,TRBJ1-2
TGTGCCAGCAGCTTAGGAGGGACTAGCGCCGATACGCAGTATTTT,CASSLGGTSADTQYF,TRBD2,NA,TRBV13,TRBJ2-3
TGTGCCACCAGGACCGGGGGGGAGGCAAACACTGAAGCTTTCTTT,CATRTGGEANTEAFF,NA,NA,TRBV24-1,TRBJ1-1
TGCAGTGCTAGACTGGGACAGGGTTCGGAGACCCAGTACTTC,CSARLGQGSETQYF,TRBD1,NA,TRBV20-1,TRBJ2-5
TGCAGCGTTGTGACAGAAATTAACTATGGCTACACCTTC,CSVVTEINYGYTF,NA,NA,TRBV29-1,TRBJ1-2
TGTGCCAGCCAACAGGGGGACTATGGCTACACCTTC,CASQQGDYGYTF,TRBD1,NA,TRBV5-4,TRBJ1-2
TGTGCCAGCAGTGGATACACCGGGGAGCTGTTTTTT,CASSGYTGELFF,NA,NA,TRBV5-4,TRBJ2-2
TGTGCCAGCAGCGGGACAGGGCCCGAGCAGTACTTC,CASSGTGPEQYF,TRBD1,NA,TRBV5-4,TRBJ2-7
TGTGCCAGCAGCCCCCGTGGGGGTAGTTACTCTGGCACAGATACGCAGTATTTT,CASSPRGGSYSGTDTQYF,NA,NA,TRBV9,TRBJ2-3
TGTGCCAGCAGTTTGACTAGCGGGAGGGCCGGCGCAAATGAGCAGTTCTTC,CASSLTSGRAGANEQFF,TRBD2,NA,TRBV12-3/TRBV12-4,TRBJ2-1
TGTGCCAGCAGTCCCCGGGGTAGCGGGCCCTACAATGAGCAGTTCTTC,CASSPRGSGPYNEQFF,TRBD2,NA,TRBV12-3/TRBV12-4,TRBJ2-1
TGTGCCAGCAGCTTGGTATGGGGAACCGATCAAGAGACCCAGTACTTC,CASSLVWGTDQETQYF,NA,NA,TRBV7-8,TRBJ2-5
TGCAGCGTGACCGGGACAGGTGAGGGTTTCTACGAGCAGTACTTC,CSVTGTGEGFYEQYF,TRBD1,NA,TRBV29-1,TRBJ2-7
TGTGCCAGCAGCCCACGGGACTACAACTACGAGCAGTACTTC,CASSPRDYNYEQYF,TRBD2,NA,TRBV6-2/TRBV6-3,TRBJ2-7
TGTGCCAGCAGCCAAGGAATAGGGATCCTCTCCTACGAGCAGTACTTC,CASSQGIGILSYEQYF,NA,NA,TRBV3-1,TRBJ2-7
TGTGCCACCAGCCCTGAGATGAGCTCCTACGAGCAGTACTTC,CATSPEMSSYEQYF,NA,NA,TRBV15,TRBJ2-7
TGTGCCAGCAGCCAAGCTGGGGAACCTAACTATGGCTACACCTTC,CASSQAGEPNYGYTF,NA,NA,TRBV3-1,TRBJ1-2
TGTGCCAGCAGCTGGGGACGGATTAATCAGCCCCAGCATTTT,CASSWGRINQPQHF,NA,NA,TRBV28,TRBJ1-5
TGTGCCAGCAGCTTAGCTTTGGGGACAGATACGCAGTATTTT,CASSLALGTDTQYF,NA,NA,TRBV7-9,TRBJ2-3
TGCGCCAGCACCCCCGAAGAGGGACTAGCGGGAGGGAGCGACTACAATGAGCAGTTCTTC,CASTPEEGLAGGSDYNEQFF,TRBD2,NA,TRBV23-1,TRBJ2-1
TGTGCCAGCAGCTTAGAGGCAGATACGCAGTATTTT,CASSLEADTQYF,NA,few,TRBV7-9,TRBJ2-3
TGTGCCAGCAGCTTCCCCGGACTAGCGGGGGATAGGGAGCAGTTCTTC,CASSFPGLAGDREQFF,TRBD2,NA,TRBV7-9,TRBJ2-1
TGTGCCAGCAGCCCACCGGGACAGGACAATGAGCAGTTCTTC,CASSPPGQDNEQFF,TRBD1,NA,TRBV7-3,TRBJ2-1
TGCGCCAGCAGCCAAGATCCGGAGGGGTTCGAGCAGTACTTC,CASSQDPEGFEQYF,NA,NA,TRBV4-1,TRBJ2-7
TGCAGTGCCAAAATCGCCCTTTTAGGGATCCCATACAATGAGCAGTTCTTC,CSAKIALLGIPYNEQFF,NA,NA,TRBV20-1,TRBJ2-1
TGCAGTGCTAGAGTAGTGGGTCAGCCCCAGCATTTT,CSARVVGQPQHF,NA,NA,TRBV20-1,TRBJ1-5
TGTGCCAGCAGCTTAGGGGGGCGCGGAACCTTC,CASSLGGRGTF,NA,NA,TRBV13,TRBJ1-2
TGTGCCGAGTTGCAGGGCGGAGGGACCCAGTACTTC,CAELQGGGTQYF,NA,once,TRBV7-9,TRBJ2-5
TGTGCCAGCAGCTTAGCCCCCGGCGGGCGGCACACAGATACGCAGTATTTT,CASSLAPGGRHTDTQYF,NA,NA,TRBV7-6,TRBJ2-3
TGTGCCAGCAGTGAAGCTGTCGGAAGACAGGAGGAAAACGAGCAGTACTTC,CASSEAVGRQEENEQYF,NA,NA,TRBV6-1,TRBJ2-7
TGCAGCGTCAACCCGGGAAGATCCTACAATGAGCAGTTCTTC,CSVNPGRSYNEQFF,NA,once,TRBV29-1,TRBJ2-1
TGCAGCCCGTGGGGACAGGGAGGAGGAGAGCAGTTCTTC,CSPWGQGGGEQFF,TRBD1,NA,TRBV29-1,TRBJ2-1
TGTGCCAGCAGTTTACAAGCGGGACGGTACAATGAGCAGTTCTTC,CASSLQAGRYNEQFF,TRBD2,NA,TRBV28,TRBJ2-1
TGTGCCAGCAGCACGGGACTAGCGGGTGACGAAGTGCAGTACTTC,CASSTGLAGDEVQYF,TRBD2,NA,TRBV5-6,TRBJ2-7
TGCAGTGCTAGTAGCGGGACAGAACCCTACGAGCAGTACTTC,CSASSGTEPYEQYF,NA,NA,TRBV20-1,TRBJ2-7
TGTGCCAGCAAGGGGTACGCTGAAGCTTTCTTT,CASKGYAEAFF,NA,NA,TRBV6-6,TRBJ1-1
TGTGCCAGCAGCGTATCTGGTGAGGGGACAGGGGCAAGCGAGCAGTACTTC,CASSVSGEGTGASEQYF,TRBD1,NA,TRBV9,TRBJ2-7
TGTGCCAGCAGCGCCCCCCGGGAGACCCAGTACTTC,CASSAPRETQYF,NA,NA,TRBV9,TRBJ2-5
TGTGCCAGCAGCTCCCCCCTCCCATCCATTGGGCTAGGTGAGCAGTACTTC,CASSSPLPSIGLGEQYF,NA,NA,TRBV11-2,TRBJ2-7